Presented here are 30 T cell receptor beta chains from one specimen sequenced in a study of blood T cell repertoires in COVID-19. Sequencing was performed with immunoSEQ multiplex PCR; in TCRdb, only in-frame clones are kept and a portion is missing. In the table there are 350,000 to 400,000 clones, 89% of which are singletons. Input material: PBMCs or T cells enriched from blood (not recorded which). Every receptor here comes from a woman aged 25 to 39 who had recovered from COVID-19.

The CDR3: CATRSLAVLNTEAFF. The DNA for the CDR3 is TGTGCCACCCGAAGTTTGGCAGTTCTGAACACTGAAGCTTTCTTT. The chain links TRBV6-5 to TRBJ1-1; D unresolved. The CDR3 covers 15 residues. Germline CDR1 is MNHEY and CDR2 is SVGAGI. The germline V and J ends were trimmed by 10 bases and 0 bases, with 18 bases remaining between them.

V is TRBV10-3 and J is TRBJ2-1, with 11 positions matching TRBD2. The CDR3 has 19 residues. V shed 3 bases and J 6 bases; nucleotides not matched to a gene: 16. Germline CDR1 is ENHRY and CDR2 is SYGVKD. CDR3 in amino acids: CAISDPTFHRLAGFNEQFF. The CDR3 region has the DNA TGTGCCATCAGTGACCCTACGTTCCACCGACTAGCGGGATTCAATGAGCAGTTCTTC.

This chain joins TRBV12-3 or TRBV12-4 and TRBJ2-7; possibly TRBD1 for D (5 bases). This CDR3 has 13 amino acids. The ends were cut back, 2 bases at V and 1 base at J, with 6 bases in the middle. CDR3 coding DNA: TGTGCCAGCAGTTTACAGGGTTCCTACGAGCAGTACTTC. Translating gives CASSLQGSYEQYF.

This chain links TRBV13 with TRBJ2-7, with 8 bases identical to TRBD2. The germline CDR1 and CDR2 sequences are PRHDT and FYEKMQ (reference sequence). The V gene end was trimmed by 5 bases and the J gene end by 7 bases; junction bases not matched to a gene: 10. This CDR3 contains 14 residues. DNA of the CDR3: TGTGCCAGCAGCCCGAGCGGGAGCGTCTTTGAGCAGTACTTC. It specifies CASSPSGSVFEQYF.

CDR3 region: CASSYSRLGANEQYF. CDR3 bases: TGTGCCAGCAGTTACTCTCGTCTAGGGGCCAACGAGCAGTACTTC. The V gene is TRBV6-5, the J gene TRBJ2-7, with D maybe TRBD1 (5 bases). Trimming stripped 0 bases from V and 5 bases from J, with 14 bases between. Germline CDR1 MNHEY, CDR2 SVGAGI. This CDR3 has 15 residues.

The V and J genes are TRBV4-3 and TRBJ1-1, with a possible D match to TRBD1 (5 bases). V lost 3 bases to trimming and J lost 5 bases, with 10 bases between them. This CDR3 is 13 amino acids long. Germline lookup yields CDR1 LGHNA and CDR2 YSLEER. The CDR3 region is CASSHLRDTEAFF. In DNA, the CDR3 is TGCGCCAGCAGCCACCTCAGGGATACTGAAGCTTTCTTT.

DNA of the CDR3: TGTGCCAGCAGTGACAGGGTAGAGGCCTACGAGCAGTACTTC. Translating it yields CASSDRVEAYEQYF. This chain connects TRBV6-1 to TRBJ2-7, with D possibly TRBD1 on 5 matching bases. V lost 3 bases to trimming and J lost 2 bases, with 11 bases between them. The CDR3 has 14 residues. Germline V gene lookup returns CDR1 MNHNS and CDR2 SASEGT.

This clone showed up just once. The rearrangement joins TRBV19 to TRBJ2-3, with 10 nucleotides matching TRBD2. The CDR3 sequence is 15 residues long. Trimming removed 5 bases from V and 2 bases from J; junction bases left unmatched: 4. The germline V gene encodes CDR1 LNHDA and CDR2 SQIVND (reference sequence). The CDR3 nucleotides are TGTGCCAGTAGTGAAACTAGCGGGGACACAGATACGCAGTATTTT. The encoded protein is CASSETSGDTDTQYF.

V gene TRBV12-5 combines with J gene TRBJ2-5; D is uncertain. Trimming removed 7 bases at V and 1 base at J, with 13 bases between. Germline CDR1 reads LGHNT; CDR2 reads FRNRAP. The CDR3 totals 14 residues. DNA of the CDR3: TGTGCTAGTGCCTCCTTGCGGCTCCAAGAGACCCAGTACTTC. The encoded protein is CASASLRLQETQYF.

This chain links TRBV2 with TRBJ1-3; D is unclear. The CDR3 runs 15 residues. V gave up 7 bases and J gave up 2 bases, with 15 bases separating them. Germline V gives CDR1 SNHLY, CDR2 FYNNEI. CDR3 loop: CASTGRKVAGNTIYF. The CDR3 DNA sequence: TGTGCCAGCACGGGGAGAAAAGTCGCTGGAAACACCATATATTTT.

The chain has TRBV28 and TRBJ2-5; 10 bases are a match to TRBD2. The V gene's germline CDR1 is MDHEN and CDR2 SYDVKM. CDR3 length: 18 residues. J lost 7 bases, V lost 5 bases, and 19 bases had no gene match. CDR3 bases: TGTGCCAGCAGTCCCGACCCCCGGCTAGCGGGAGTAGGGTGGACCCAGTACTTC. It encodes CASSPDPRLAGVGWTQYF. The full variable domain, rest sourced from reference TRBV28 and TRBJ2-5, is DVKVTQSSRYLVKRTGEKVFLECVQDMDHENMFWYRQDPGLGLRLIYFSYDVKMKEKGDIPEGYSVSREKKERFSLILESASTNQTSMYLCASSPDPRLAGVGWTQYFGPGTRLLVL.

This CDR3 is CASSFNRVELFF. The CDR3 region has the DNA TGTGCCAGCAGCTTCAACAGGGTAGAACTGTTTTTT. The chain is built from TRBV7-2 and TRBJ1-4; D is possibly TRBD1 (6 bases). CDR1 and CDR2 from the germline V gene are SGHTA and FQGNSA. The CDR3 is 12 amino acids. V was pared by 3 bases and J by 12 bases, with 11 bases between.

V gene TRBV10-3 combines with J gene TRBJ2-2, with a weak D call TRBD2 (7 bases). CDR3 length: 18 amino acids. Germline CDR1 and CDR2: ENHRY and SYGVKD. V was shortened by 0 bases and J by 0 bases, with 14 bases between the two germline ends. CDR3: CAISESYIGGPNTGELFF. In nucleotides, the CDR3 is TGTGCCATCAGTGAGTCGTATATCGGGGGGCCGAACACCGGGGAGCTGTTTTTT.

The chain links TRBV3-1 (or the pseudogene TRBV3-2) to TRBJ1-2, with 8 nucleotides matching TRBD1. CDR1 and CDR2 from the germline V gene are LGHDT and YNNKEL (reference sequence). The V and J ends lost 5 bases and 8 bases, in that order; junction bases with no gene match: 7. The CDR3 is made up of 13 amino acids. The CDR3 DNA reads as TGTGCCAGCAGCGAACAGGGGGTTGGGGGCTACACCTTC. As protein: CASSEQGVGGYTF.

The CDR3: CASSMGLGNVRNEQFF. The CDR3 DNA reads TGTGCCAGTAGTATGGGTCTCGGGAACGTGCGCAATGAGCAGTTCTTC. The chain employs TRBV19 and TRBJ2-1, with D perhaps TRBD2 (5 bases). The germline CDR1 and CDR2 sequences are LNHDA and SQIVND (reference sequence). CDR3 length equals 16 residues. V dropped 3 bases and J dropped 6 bases, with 18 bases sitting between them.

This clone has just one count. The chain combines TRBV9 with TRBJ1-4; tentatively, D is TRBD1 (6 bases). The CDR3 covers 15 residues. Looked up from germline, CDR1 is SGDLS and CDR2 is YYNGEE. V dropped 5 bases and J dropped 0 bases, with 11 bases sitting between them. This CDR3 is CASSNTGTTNEKLFF. The CDR3 DNA follows: TGTGCCAGCAGTAATACAGGGACAACTAATGAAAAACTGTTTTTT. Drawing the rest from reference TRBV9 and TRBJ1-4, the complete variable domain is DSGVTQTPKHLITATGQRVTLRCSPRSGDLSVYWYQQSLDQGLQFLIQYYNGEERAKGNILERFSAQQFPDLHSELNLSSLELGDSALYFCASSNTGTTNEKLFFGSGTQLSVL.

The V call is TRBV11-3, the J call TRBJ2-7; D perhaps matches TRBD2 (5 bases). This CDR3 contains 16 residues. Germline CDR1 SGHNT, CDR2 YENEEA. The V end lost 2 bases, the J end lost 2 bases, and 16 bases lay between the germline ends. In DNA, the CDR3 is TGTGCCAGCAGCTTAAGTGGCGGGCAGGCAACCTACGAGCAGTACTTC. It codes for CASSLSGGQATYEQYF. Looking up the rest from reference TRBV11-3 and TRBJ2-7 gives the full variable domain: EAGVVQSPRYKIIEKKQPVAFWCNPISGHNTLYWYLQNLGQGPELLIRYENEEAVDDSQLPKDRFSAERLKGVDSTLKIQPAELGDSAVYLCASSLSGGQATYEQYFGPGTRLTVT.

CDR3 DNA sequence: TGCGCCAGCCGATTCAGACGGGATTATAATTCACCCCTCCACTTT. Its protein product is CASRFRRDYNSPLHF. The gene calls are TRBV5-1 and TRBJ1-6; D gene uncertain. This CDR3 has 15 amino acids. CDR1 and CDR2 from the germline V gene are SGHRS and YFSETQ. The V and J ends lost 7 bases and 4 bases respectively, with 15 bases between them.

This clone was found once. J is TRBJ2-1 and V is TRBV7-9, with 9 nucleotides matching TRBD2. The V segment lost 1 base and the J segment 8 bases; nucleotides outside the gene matches: 3. This CDR3 region has 14 residues. Germline lookup yields CDR1 SEHNR and CDR2 FQNEAQ (reference sequence). The CDR3 loop reads CASSLGGLADEQFF. The CDR3 nucleotides are TGTGCCAGCAGCTTAGGGGGACTAGCCGATGAGCAGTTCTTC.

In DNA, the CDR3 is TGTGCCACCAGTGATTTCGACAAGTACCAAGAGACCCAGTACTTC. Translation: CATSDFDKYQETQYF. J is TRBJ2-5 and V is TRBV24-1; no clear D gene. V lost 1 base and J lost 0, with 8 bases in between. Germline CDR1 KGHDR, CDR2 SFDVKD. This CDR3 is 15 amino acids long.

This clone was seen once. The rearrangement uses TRBV9 and TRBJ1-4; D unresolved. Germline-derived CDR1 and CDR2 are SGDLS and YYNGEE. V lost 2 bases and J 3 bases, leaving 5 bases between the germline ends. The CDR3 extends over 13 amino acids. CDR3 loop: CASSVSPNEKLFF. The CDR3 nucleotides read TGTGCCAGCAGCGTGAGCCCTAATGAAAAACTGTTTTTT.

This sequence joins TRBV6-1 and TRBJ1-5; 7 bases align to TRBD1. The CDR3 is 15 residues long. Losses at the gene ends were 3 bases for V and 9 bases for J; bases not matched to a gene: 11. Germline V lookup: CDR1 MNHNS, CDR2 SASEGT. CDR3 sequence: CASSDRPGGAGPQHF. CDR3 coding DNA: TGTGCCAGCAGTGATCGGCCAGGGGGAGCGGGGCCCCAGCATTTT.

The rearrangement joins TRBV7-9 to TRBJ2-7; the D is unclear. Trimming removed 1 base from V and 3 bases from J, with 13 bases in between. Germline lookup yields CDR1 SEHNR and CDR2 FQNEAQ (reference sequence). This CDR3 spans 15 amino acids. The CDR3 DNA reads TGTGCCAGCAGCTTAGAGGCGGTCCCGGGCTACGAGCAGTACTTC. The encoded protein is CASSLEAVPGYEQYF.

J is TRBJ2-7 and V is TRBV30, with D possibly matching TRBD2 (5 bases). CDR3 length equals 12 residues. Germline-derived CDR1 and CDR2 are GTSNPN and SVGIG (reference sequence). With 3 bases removed from V and 4 bases from J, the gap between germline ends came to 10 bases. In nucleotides, the CDR3 is TGTGCCTGGAGAAGGACTGTATACGAGCAGTACTTC. This translates into CAWRRTVYEQYF.

J is TRBJ2-3 and V is TRBV15; TRBD2 aligns across 9 bases. The V gene end was trimmed by 5 bases and the J gene end by 6 bases; junction bases not matched to a gene: 12. The CDR3 totals 16 residues. Germline CDR1 is LNHNV and CDR2 is YYDKDF (reference sequence). CDR3 residues: CATSPRDSGGPDTQYF. The CDR3 DNA sequence: TGTGCCACCAGCCCTCGGGATAGCGGGGGTCCCGATACGCAGTATTTT.

The chain has TRBV18 and TRBJ1-6; no firm D call. This CDR3 has 13 amino acids. The germline V gene has CDR1 KGHSH and CDR2 LQKENI. The V gene lost 6 bases and the J gene lost 8 bases, with 11 bases spanning the gap. The CDR3 protein is CASSAAFDSPLHF. The CDR3 DNA follows: TGTGCCAGCTCGGCGGCGTTCGATTCACCCCTCCACTTT.

The CDR3 DNA is TGTGCCAGTAGTATATCGGCGTGGAGCGGAGTCGACTACGAGCAGTACTTC. Translated: CASSISAWSGVDYEQYF. This chain joins TRBV19 and TRBJ2-7; weak D call: TRBD2 (5 bases). The CDR3 consists of 17 residues. Germline V lookup: CDR1 LNHDA, CDR2 SQIVND (reference sequence). Between the trimmed V and J ends, which lost 2 bases and 3 bases, there was a span of 20 bases.

This clone was recorded only once. The rearrangement links TRBV6-5 to TRBJ1-3; possibly TRBD1 for D (5 bases). The CDR3 length is 15 residues. V gave up 3 bases and J gave up 0 bases, with 9 bases separating them. Per germline, CDR1 MNHEY and CDR2 SVGAGI. Here the CDR3 reads CASSYSDSSGNTIYF. The CDR3 coding sequence is TGTGCCAGCAGTTATTCAGACAGCTCTGGAAACACCATATATTTT.

DNA for the CDR3: TGTGCCAGCAGCTTATTGCGGGGGGGGGCAGATACGCAGTATTTT. This codes for CASSLLRGGADTQYF. The genes are TRBV7-6 and TRBJ2-3; 9 nucleotides agree with TRBD2. CDR1 and CDR2 from the germline V gene are SGHVS and FNYEAQ. The CDR3 loop spans 15 amino acids. Trimming removed 2 bases from V and 4 bases from J; junction bases left unmatched: 4.

The chain has TRBV5-1 and TRBJ2-5, with D maybe TRBD2 (5 bases). The V end was cut by 7 bases, the J end by 5 bases, with 12 bases between. Germline values: CDR1 SGHRS, CDR2 YFSETQ. CDR3 size: 12 residues. CDR3: CASRRGLETQYF. For the CDR3, the DNA is TGCGCCAGCCGAAGAGGGTTGGAGACCCAGTACTTC.